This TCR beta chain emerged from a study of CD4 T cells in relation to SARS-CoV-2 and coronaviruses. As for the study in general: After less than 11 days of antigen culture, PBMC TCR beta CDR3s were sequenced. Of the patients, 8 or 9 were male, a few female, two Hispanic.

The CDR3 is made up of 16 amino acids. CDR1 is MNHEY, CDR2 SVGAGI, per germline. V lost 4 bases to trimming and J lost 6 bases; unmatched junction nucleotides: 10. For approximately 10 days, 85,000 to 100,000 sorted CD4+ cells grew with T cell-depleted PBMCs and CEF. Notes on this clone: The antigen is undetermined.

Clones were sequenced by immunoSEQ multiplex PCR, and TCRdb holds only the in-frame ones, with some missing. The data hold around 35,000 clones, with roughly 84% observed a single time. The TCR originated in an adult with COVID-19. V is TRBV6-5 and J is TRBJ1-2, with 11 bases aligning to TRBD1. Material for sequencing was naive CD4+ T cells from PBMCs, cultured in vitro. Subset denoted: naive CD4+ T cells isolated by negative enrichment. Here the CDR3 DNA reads TGTGCCAGCAGTTTGTTACGGGACAGGGGGGTCCATGGCTACACCTTC. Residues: CASSLLRDRGVHGYTF.